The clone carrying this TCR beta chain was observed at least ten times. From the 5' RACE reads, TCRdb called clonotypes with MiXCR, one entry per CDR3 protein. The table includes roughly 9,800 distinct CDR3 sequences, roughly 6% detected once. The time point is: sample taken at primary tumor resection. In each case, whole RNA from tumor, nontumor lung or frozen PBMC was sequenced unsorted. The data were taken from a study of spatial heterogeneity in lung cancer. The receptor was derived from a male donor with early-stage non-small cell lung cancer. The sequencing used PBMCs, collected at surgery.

In DNA form, the CDR3 reads TGTGCCAGCAGTGTCCAGGCCTACTCTGGAAACACCATATATTTT. Translated: CASSVQAYSGNTIYF. This sequence joins TRBV2 and TRBJ1-3; unclear D gene. The CDR3 sequence is 15 residues long. Trimming shortened V by 4 bases and J by 0 bases, and 10 bases separated the two germline ends. Germline V lookup: CDR1 SNHLY, CDR2 FYNNEI.